These 11 T cell receptor beta chains originate from one sample sequenced in a study of cytomegalovirus exposure and HLA in healthy donors. The PCR used 60 Vbeta and 13 Jbeta primers. Measured with immunoSEQ multiplex PCR; TCRdb has only the in-frame clones, and not every one. The sample lists 150,000 to 200,000 clones, roughly four fifths seen once, with around 4.1% in the top ten. The sequenced sample consisted of PBMCs. These receptors all stem from a man in his fifties or sixties in good health and CMV-seropositive.

The chain carries TRBV29-1 and TRBJ1-4; TRBD1 aligns across 9 bases. Germline V CDR1 and CDR2: SQVTM, ANQGSEA. J was trimmed by 4 bases and V by 5 bases; bases with no gene match: 5. The CDR3 consists of 14 residues. The CDR3 coding sequence is TGCAGCGTTCGGGGGGGACAGGGTAATGAAAAACTGTTTTTT. The encoded protein is CSVRGGQGNEKLFF.

This sequence joins TRBV5-1 and TRBJ2-5, with TRBD2 identical over 7 bases. J was trimmed by 3 bases and V by 0 bases; bases with no gene match: 8. This CDR3 is 16 amino acids long. Germline-derived CDR1 and CDR2 are SGHRS and YFSETQ. The CDR3 DNA reads TGCGCCAGCAGCTTGGGTGGACTAGGGAGCAAAGAGACCCAGTACTTC. The encoded protein is CASSLGGLGSKETQYF.

The rearrangement joins TRBV7-3 to TRBJ2-7; possibly TRBD1 for D (6 bases). The CDR3 is made up of 13 amino acids. Germline CDR1 is SGHTA and CDR2 is FQGTGA. V was pared by 2 bases and J by 7 bases, with 12 bases between. The CDR3 DNA follows: TGTGCCAGCAGCTTATTGGGGGCAGGAGAGCAGTACTTC. It codes for CASSLLGAGEQYF.

The rearrangement uses TRBV25-1 and TRBJ2-7; 7 nucleotides match TRBD1. There are 14 residues in the CDR3. V lost 5 bases to trimming and J lost 5 bases; unmatched junction nucleotides: 9. Per germline, CDR1 MGHDK and CDR2 SYGVNS. CDR3 in amino acids: CASSTTGVFDEQYF. CDR3 nucleotide sequence: TGTGCCAGCAGTACTACAGGGGTTTTCGACGAGCAGTACTTC.

The chain has TRBV27 and TRBJ2-1; 10 positions match TRBD2. In germline, CDR1 is MNHEY, CDR2 SMNVEV (reference sequence). The V gene end was trimmed by 3 bases and the J gene end by 10 bases; junction bases not matched to a gene: 12. The CDR3 runs to 16 residues. In DNA, the CDR3 is TGTGCCAGCAGTTTCCGGACTAGCGGAGCGTATTTGGAGCAGTTCTTC. It yields the protein CASSFRTSGAYLEQFF.

The rearrangement links TRBV5-4 to TRBJ2-3; 7 positions match TRBD2. The trim removed 4 bases at V and 2 bases at J, leaving 13 bases unmatched. There are 17 residues in the CDR3. CDR1 is SGHNT, CDR2 YYREEE, per germline (reference sequence). In nucleotides, the CDR3 is TGTGCCAGCAGCCCCGGGGGGATAGCGGAATACACAGATACGCAGTATTTT. Amino acids: CASSPGGIAEYTDTQYF.

The V call is TRBV6-1, the J call TRBJ1-1; tentatively, D is TRBD1 (6 bases). Germline assignment: CDR1 MNHNS and CDR2 SASEGT. Trimming pared 4 bases from V and 1 base from J, leaving 10 bases between. The CDR3 has 14 residues. As DNA, the CDR3 is TGTGCCAGCAGTGGACAGGAATGGAACACTGAAGCTTTCTTT. Translated: CASSGQEWNTEAFF.

V and J are TRBV5-6 and TRBJ2-3; 13 nucleotides agree with TRBD2. V lost 0 bases and J lost 4; bases outside the gene matches: 5. Germline lookup yields CDR1 SGHDT and CDR2 YYEEEE. The CDR3 is made up of 17 amino acids. This chain's CDR3 is CASSLGTSGSLADTQYF. In DNA form, the CDR3 reads TGTGCCAGCAGCTTGGGGACTAGCGGGAGTTTAGCAGATACGCAGTATTTT.

The chain carries TRBV27 and TRBJ1-3; 7 bases fit TRBD1. Germline assignment: CDR1 MNHEY and CDR2 SMNVEV (reference sequence). Trimming at V came to 6 bases and at J to 2 bases, leaving 4 bases not matched to a gene. The CDR3 totals 14 residues. The DNA for the CDR3 is TGTGCCAGCAGCGGACAGGAGACTGGAAACACCATATATTTT. It is translated as CASSGQETGNTIYF.

This clone was counted once. The J gene is TRBJ1-6, the V gene TRBV27; maybe TRBD1 (5 bases). Germline assignment: CDR1 MNHEY and CDR2 SMNVEV (reference sequence). The CDR3 covers 13 residues. The V and J ends lost 5 bases and 10 bases respectively, with 12 bases between them. CDR3 loop: CASSGQGESPLHF. For the CDR3, the DNA is TGTGCCAGCAGTGGGCAGGGTGAGTCACCCCTCCACTTT.

The chain combines TRBV19 with TRBJ2-5; D is ambiguous. This CDR3 has 13 residues. Per the germline V gene, CDR1 is LNHDA and CDR2 is SQIVND (reference sequence). Trimming pared 5 bases from V and 5 bases from J, leaving 12 bases between. In DNA form, the CDR3 reads TGTGCCAGTAGTCAAACGAGCCGGGAGACCCAGTACTTC. The encoded protein is CASSQTSRETQYF.